This T cell receptor (beta chain) originates from a study of shared clonotypes between healthy human individuals. The table came from immunoSEQ multiplex PCR; TCRdb's copy has only in-frame clones and leaves some out. The sample records some 1,600,000 clones, around 98% being singletons. Study results and caveats: Only blood underwent sampling, and tissue repertoires likely differ. Against clonotypes common to all four donors, non-shared ones had lower generation probabilities.

A note on this clone: Its antigen is unidentified.

In the CD4+ fraction, cells were divided into CD45RA+ naive and CD45RA-negative memory subsets. The V and J ends lost 4 bases and 3 bases respectively, with 17 bases between them. Looked up from germline, CDR1 is SGHKS and CDR2 is YYEKEE (reference sequence). The CDR3 is made up of 16 amino acids. The rearrangement links TRBV5-5 to TRBJ1-5; TRBD1 might be the D (5 bases). This TCR came from a man aged 30-40 years in good health. Sequencing was carried out using naive CD4+ T cells sorted from blood. The sample's subset: CD45RA+ positively selected. CDR3 sequence: CASSLLGVQLNQPQHF. CDR3 bases: TGTGCCAGCAGCCTTCTAGGGGTCCAGCTCAATCAGCCCCAGCATTTT.